This section outlines one T cell receptor beta chain sequence together with its context. Germline V CDR1 and CDR2: SGHAT, FQDESV (reference sequence). The CDR3 consists of 16 residues. V was trimmed by 4 bases and J by 5 bases, leaving 20 bases between them. Produced via immunoSEQ multiplex PCR; TCRdb's table is partial and in-frame only. The data show about 160,000 clones, with approximately 84% seen just once and around 1% held by the top ten. The data stem from a study of blood T cell repertoires in COVID-19. About the study: Collection of acute and convalescent COVID-19 samples took place in the United States, Italy and Spain. PBMCs, B-cell-depleted T cells, or T cells were the source of the cDNA or gDNA that made up the material.

The sequenced sample consisted of peripheral blood. This chain uses TRBV11-1 with TRBJ2-5; TRBD1 might be the D (6 bases). This clonotype originated in a man aged 40-50 years with acute or convalescent COVID-19. The CDR3 sequence is CASSYRTAPRGETQYF. Written as DNA, the CDR3 is TGTGCCAGCAGCTACCGGACAGCCCCTAGGGGGGAGACCCAGTACTTC.